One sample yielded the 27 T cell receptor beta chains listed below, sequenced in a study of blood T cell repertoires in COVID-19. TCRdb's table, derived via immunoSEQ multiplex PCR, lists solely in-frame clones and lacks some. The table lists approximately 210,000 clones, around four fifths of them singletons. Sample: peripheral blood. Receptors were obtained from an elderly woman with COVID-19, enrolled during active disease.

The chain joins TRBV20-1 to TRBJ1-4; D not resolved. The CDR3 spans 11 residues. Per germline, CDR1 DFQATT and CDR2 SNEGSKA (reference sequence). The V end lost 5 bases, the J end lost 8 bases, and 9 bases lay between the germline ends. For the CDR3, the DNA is TGCAGTGCTCTCCCCCAGGAAAAACTGTTTTTT. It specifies CSALPQEKLFF.

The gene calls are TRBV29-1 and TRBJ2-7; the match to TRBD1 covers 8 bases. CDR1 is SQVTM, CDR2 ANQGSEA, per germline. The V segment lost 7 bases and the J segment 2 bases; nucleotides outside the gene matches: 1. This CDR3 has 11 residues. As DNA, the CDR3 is TGCAGCGGGGGACAGGCCTACGAGCAGTACTTC. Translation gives CSGGQAYEQYF.

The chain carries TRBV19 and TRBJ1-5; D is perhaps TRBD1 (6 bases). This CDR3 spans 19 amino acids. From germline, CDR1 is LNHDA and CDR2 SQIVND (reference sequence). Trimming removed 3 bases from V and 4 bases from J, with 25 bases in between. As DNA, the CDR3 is TGTGCCAGTAGTATCGGGACTAGGGTACTACAGGGAGGAAATCAGCCCCAGCATTTT. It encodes CASSIGTRVLQGGNQPQHF.

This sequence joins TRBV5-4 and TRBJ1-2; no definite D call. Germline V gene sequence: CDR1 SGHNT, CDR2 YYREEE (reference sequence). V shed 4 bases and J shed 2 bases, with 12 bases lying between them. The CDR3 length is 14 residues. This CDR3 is CASSPTRGNYGYTF. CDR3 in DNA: TGTGCCAGCAGCCCGACCCGAGGCAACTATGGCTACACCTTC. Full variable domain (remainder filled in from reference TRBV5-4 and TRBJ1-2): ETGVTQSPTHLIKTRGQQVTLRCSSQSGHNTVSWYQQALGQGPQFIFQYYREEENGRGNFPPRFSGLQFPNYSSELNVNALELDDSALYLCASSPTRGNYGYTFGSGTRLTVV.

The CDR3, as DNA: TGTGCCAGCTCACCAAGCAGGGAAAACACCATATATTTT. It codes for CASSPSRENTIYF. The chain has TRBV18 and TRBJ1-3, with a weak D call TRBD1 (5 bases). Trimming took 2 bases from V and 6 from J, leaving 8 bases between them. The V gene's germline CDR1 is KGHSH and CDR2 LQKENI. The length of the CDR3 is 13 residues.

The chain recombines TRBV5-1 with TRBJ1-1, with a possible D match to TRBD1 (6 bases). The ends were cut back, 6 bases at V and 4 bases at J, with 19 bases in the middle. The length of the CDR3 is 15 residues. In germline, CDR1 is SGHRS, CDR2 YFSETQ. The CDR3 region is CASTWGQPVGTEAFF. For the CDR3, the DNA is TGCGCCAGCACATGGGGGCAGCCTGTCGGCACTGAAGCTTTCTTT.

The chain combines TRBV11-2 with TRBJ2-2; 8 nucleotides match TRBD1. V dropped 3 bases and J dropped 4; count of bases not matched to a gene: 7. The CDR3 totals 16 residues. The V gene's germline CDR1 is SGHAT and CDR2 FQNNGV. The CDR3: CASSLAGGRGTGELFF. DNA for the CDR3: TGTGCCAGCAGCTTGGCAGGGGGCCGGGGCACCGGGGAGCTGTTTTTT.

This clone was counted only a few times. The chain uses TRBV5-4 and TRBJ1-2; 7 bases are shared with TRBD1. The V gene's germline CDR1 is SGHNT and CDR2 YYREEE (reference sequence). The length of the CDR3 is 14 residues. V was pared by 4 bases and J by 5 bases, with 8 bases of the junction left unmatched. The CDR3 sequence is CASSPWTGRYGYTF. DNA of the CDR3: TGTGCCAGCAGCCCGTGGACAGGAAGATATGGCTACACCTTC.

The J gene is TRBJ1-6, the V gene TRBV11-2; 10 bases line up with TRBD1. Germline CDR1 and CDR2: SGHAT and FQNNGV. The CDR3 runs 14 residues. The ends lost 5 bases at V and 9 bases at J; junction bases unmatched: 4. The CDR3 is CASSPGQGFSPLHF. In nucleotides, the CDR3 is TGTGCCAGCAGCCCGGGACAGGGGTTTTCACCCCTCCACTTT.

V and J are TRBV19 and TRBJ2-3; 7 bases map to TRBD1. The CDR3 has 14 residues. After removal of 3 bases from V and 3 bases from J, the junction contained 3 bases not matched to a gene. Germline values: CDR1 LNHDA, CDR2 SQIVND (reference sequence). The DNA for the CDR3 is TGTGCCAGTAGTATCACAGGGGAGACAGATACGCAGTATTTT. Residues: CASSITGETDTQYF.

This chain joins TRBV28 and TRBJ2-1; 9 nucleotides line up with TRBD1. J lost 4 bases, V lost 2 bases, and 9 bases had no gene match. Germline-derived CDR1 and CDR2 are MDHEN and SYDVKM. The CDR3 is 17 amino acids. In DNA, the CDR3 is TGTGCCAGCAGTTTACCTCGACAGGGGGTGATATACAATGAGCAGTTCTTC. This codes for CASSLPRQGVIYNEQFF.

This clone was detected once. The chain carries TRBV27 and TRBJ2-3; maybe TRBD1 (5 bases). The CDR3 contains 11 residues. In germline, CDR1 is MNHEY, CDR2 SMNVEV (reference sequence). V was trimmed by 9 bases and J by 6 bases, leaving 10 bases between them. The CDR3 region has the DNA TGTGCCAGTGAAAGGGGTGATACGCAGTATTTT. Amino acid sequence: CASERGDTQYF.

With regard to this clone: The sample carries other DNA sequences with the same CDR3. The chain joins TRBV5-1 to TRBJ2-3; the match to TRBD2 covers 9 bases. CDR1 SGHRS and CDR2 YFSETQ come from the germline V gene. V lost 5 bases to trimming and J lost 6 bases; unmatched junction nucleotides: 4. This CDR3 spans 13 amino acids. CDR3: CASSPGLADTQYF. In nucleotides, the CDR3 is TGCGCCAGCAGTCCGGGACTAGCTGATACGCAGTATTTT.

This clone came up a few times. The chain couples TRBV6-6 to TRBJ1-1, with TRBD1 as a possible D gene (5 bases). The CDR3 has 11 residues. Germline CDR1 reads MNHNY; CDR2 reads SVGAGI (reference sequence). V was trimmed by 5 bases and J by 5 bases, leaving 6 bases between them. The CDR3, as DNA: TGTGCCAGCAGTCGACAGACTGAAGCTTTCTTT. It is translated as CASSRQTEAFF.

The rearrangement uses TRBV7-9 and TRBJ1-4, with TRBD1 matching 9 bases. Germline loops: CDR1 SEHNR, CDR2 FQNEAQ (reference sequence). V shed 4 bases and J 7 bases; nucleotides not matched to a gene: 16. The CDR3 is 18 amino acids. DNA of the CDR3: TGTGCCAGCAGCTACCCTAGGACAGGGGCCGCAAAGTCTGAAAAACTGTTTTTT. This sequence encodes CASSYPRTGAAKSEKLFF.

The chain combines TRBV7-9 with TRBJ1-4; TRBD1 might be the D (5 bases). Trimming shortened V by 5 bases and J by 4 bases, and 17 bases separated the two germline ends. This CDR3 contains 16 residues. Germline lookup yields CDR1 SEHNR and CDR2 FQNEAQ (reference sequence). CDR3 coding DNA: TGTGCCAGCAGCCATGGGGGACTAGCTATTAATGAAAAACTGTTTTTT. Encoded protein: CASSHGGLAINEKLFF.

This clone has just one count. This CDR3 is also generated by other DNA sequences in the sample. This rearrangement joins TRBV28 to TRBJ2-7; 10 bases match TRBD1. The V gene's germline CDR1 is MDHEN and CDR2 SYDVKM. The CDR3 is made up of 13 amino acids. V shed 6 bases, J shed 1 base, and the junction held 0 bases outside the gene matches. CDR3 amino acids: CASRGQGSYEQYV. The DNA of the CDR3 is TGTGCCAGCAGGGGACAGGGGTCCTACGAGCAGTACGTC.

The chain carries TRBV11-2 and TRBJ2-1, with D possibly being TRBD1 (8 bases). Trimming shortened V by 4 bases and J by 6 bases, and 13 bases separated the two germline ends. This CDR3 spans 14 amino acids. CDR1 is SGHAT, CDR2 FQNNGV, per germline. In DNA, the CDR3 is TGTGCCAGCAGCTCCACAGGGGGGGGCAATGAGCAGTTCTTC. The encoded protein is CASSSTGGGNEQFF.

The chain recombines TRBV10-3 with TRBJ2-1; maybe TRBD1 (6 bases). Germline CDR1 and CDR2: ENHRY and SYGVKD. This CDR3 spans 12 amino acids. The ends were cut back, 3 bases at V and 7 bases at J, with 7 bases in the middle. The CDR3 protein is CAISDRGNEQFF. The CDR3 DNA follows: TGTGCCATCAGTGACAGGGGAAATGAGCAGTTCTTC.

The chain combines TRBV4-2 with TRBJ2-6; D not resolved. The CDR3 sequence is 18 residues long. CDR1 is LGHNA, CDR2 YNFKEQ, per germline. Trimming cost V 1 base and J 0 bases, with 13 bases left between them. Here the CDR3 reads CASSQVEVADSGANVLTF. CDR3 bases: TGTGCCAGCAGCCAAGTCGAGGTAGCAGACTCTGGGGCCAACGTCCTGACTTTC.

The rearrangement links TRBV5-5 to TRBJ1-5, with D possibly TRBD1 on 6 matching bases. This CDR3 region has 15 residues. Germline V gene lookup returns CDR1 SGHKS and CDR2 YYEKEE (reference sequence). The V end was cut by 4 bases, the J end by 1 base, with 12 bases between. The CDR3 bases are TGTGCCAGCAGCGTCCTTCAGGGGAGCAATCAGCCCCAGCATTTT. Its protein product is CASSVLQGSNQPQHF.

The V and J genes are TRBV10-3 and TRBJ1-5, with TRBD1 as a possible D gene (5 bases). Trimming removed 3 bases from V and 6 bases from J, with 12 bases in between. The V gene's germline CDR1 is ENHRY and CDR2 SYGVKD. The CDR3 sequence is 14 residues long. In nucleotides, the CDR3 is TGTGCCATCAGTGAACAGGCGGGGGTTCAGCCCCAGCATTTT. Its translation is CAISEQAGVQPQHF.

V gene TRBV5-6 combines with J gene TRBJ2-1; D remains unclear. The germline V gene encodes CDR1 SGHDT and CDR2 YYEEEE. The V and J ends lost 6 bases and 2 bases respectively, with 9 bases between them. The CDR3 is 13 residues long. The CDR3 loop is CASTETTYNEQFF. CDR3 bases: TGTGCCAGCACCGAGACAACCTACAATGAGCAGTTCTTC.

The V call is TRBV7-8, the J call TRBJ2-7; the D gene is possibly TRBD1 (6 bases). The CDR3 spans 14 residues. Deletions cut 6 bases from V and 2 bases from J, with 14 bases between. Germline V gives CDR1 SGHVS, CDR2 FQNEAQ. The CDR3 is CASRPGTLAYEQYF. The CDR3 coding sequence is TGTGCCAGCAGGCCCGGGACACTAGCCTACGAGCAGTACTTC.

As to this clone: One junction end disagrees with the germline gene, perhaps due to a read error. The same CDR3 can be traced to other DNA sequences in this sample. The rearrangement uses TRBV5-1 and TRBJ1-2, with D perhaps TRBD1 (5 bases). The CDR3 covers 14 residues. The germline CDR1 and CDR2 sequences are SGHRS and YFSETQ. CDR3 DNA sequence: TGCGCCAGCAGCTTGGATGGGGGGGACTACGGCTACACCTTC. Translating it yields CASSLDGGDYGYTF.

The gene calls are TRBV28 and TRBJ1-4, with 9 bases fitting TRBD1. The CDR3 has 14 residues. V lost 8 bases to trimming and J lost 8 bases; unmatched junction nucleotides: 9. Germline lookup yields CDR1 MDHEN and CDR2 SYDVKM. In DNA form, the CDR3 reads TGTGCCAGCGGGTTGACAGGGGGGAGAGAAAAACTGTTTTTT. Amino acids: CASGLTGGREKLFF.

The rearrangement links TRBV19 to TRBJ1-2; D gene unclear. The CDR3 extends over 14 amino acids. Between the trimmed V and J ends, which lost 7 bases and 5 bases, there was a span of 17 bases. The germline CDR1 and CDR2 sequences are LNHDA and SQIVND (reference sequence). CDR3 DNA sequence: TGTGCCAGTACTAGGGCAGGACTGTTTTATGGCTACACCTTC. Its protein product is CASTRAGLFYGYTF.